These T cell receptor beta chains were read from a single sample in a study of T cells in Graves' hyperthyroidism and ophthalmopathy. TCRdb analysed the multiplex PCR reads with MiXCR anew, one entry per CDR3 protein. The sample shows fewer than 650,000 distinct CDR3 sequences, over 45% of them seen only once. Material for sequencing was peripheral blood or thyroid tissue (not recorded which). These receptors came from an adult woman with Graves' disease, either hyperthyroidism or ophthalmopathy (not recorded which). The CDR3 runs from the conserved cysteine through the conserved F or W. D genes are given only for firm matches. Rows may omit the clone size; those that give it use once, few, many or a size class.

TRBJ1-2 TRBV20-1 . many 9 TGCAGTGCAAAATATGGCTACACCTTC CSAKYGYTF
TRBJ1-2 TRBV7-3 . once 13 TGTGCCAGCAGCCCCCGGGGGCTAATTGGCTACACCTTC CASSPRGLIGYTF
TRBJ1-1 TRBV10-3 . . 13 TGTGCCATCAATCAGGACATGAACACTGAAGCTTTCTTT CAINQDMNTEAFF
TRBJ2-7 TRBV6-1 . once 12 TGTGCCAGCAGAGTCAACTCCTACGAGCAGTACTTC CASRVNSYEQYF
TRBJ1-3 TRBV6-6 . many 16 TGTGCCAGCAGTGGGTTAGGGACACACTCTGGAAACACCATATATTTT CASSGLGTHSGNTIYF
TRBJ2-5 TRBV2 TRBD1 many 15 TGTGCCAGCACCAGCCTGGGACAGGCCCAAGAGACCCAGTACTTC CASTSLGQAQETQYF
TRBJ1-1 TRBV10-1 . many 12 TGCGCCAGCAGTGATTCGAACACTGAAGCTTTCTTT CASSDSNTEAFF
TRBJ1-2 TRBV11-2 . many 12 TGTGCCAGCAGCGGGGGGGGGTATGGCTACACCTTC CASSGGGYGYTF
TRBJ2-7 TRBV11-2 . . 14 TGTGCCAGCAGATCCCAGGAGTCCAGCGAAGAGCAGTACTTC CASRSQESSEEQYF
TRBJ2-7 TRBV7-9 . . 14 TGTGCCAGCAGCCCAACCAGTGGGGACTACGAGCAGTACTTC CASSPTSGDYEQYF
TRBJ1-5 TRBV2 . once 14 TGTGCCAGCGTAATACAGGGAGGAGATCAGCCCCAGCATTTT CASVIQGGDQPQHF
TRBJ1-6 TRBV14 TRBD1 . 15 TGTGCCAGCAGCCTTCGACAGGGGGCCAATTCACCCCTCCACTTT CASSLRQGANSPLHF
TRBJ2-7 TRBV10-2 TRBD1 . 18 TGCGCCAGCAGCCCCCGGACAGGGGGCACTTCCCTCTCCTACGAGCAGTACTTC CASSPRTGGTSLSYEQYF
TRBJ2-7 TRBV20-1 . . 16 TGCAGTGCTAGAGATCGAGTGGTCCAAACGCCCTACGAGCAGTACTTC CSARDRVVQTPYEQYF
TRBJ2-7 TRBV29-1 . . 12 TGCAGCGTTAGGGCCAAGGCCCACGAGCAGTACTTC CSVRAKAHEQYF
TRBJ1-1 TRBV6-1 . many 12 TGTGCCAGCAGTGACAGGGGCGAGGGAGCTTTCTTT CASSDRGEGAFF
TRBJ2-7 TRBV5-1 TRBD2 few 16 TGCGCCAGCAGCCCGGGACTAGCGGGGAGCTCCTACGAGCAGTACTTC CASSPGLAGSSYEQYF
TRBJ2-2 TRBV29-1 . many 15 TGCAGCGTTGGTTCAAGGTCACGGTCCACCGGGGAGCTGTTTTTT CSVGSRSRSTGELFF
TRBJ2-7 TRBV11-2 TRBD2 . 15 TGTGCCAGCAGCCTGGGAGGGCCGGAAGTCTACGAGCAGTACTTC CASSLGGPEVYEQYF
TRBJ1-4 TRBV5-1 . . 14 TGTGCCAGTAGTATGACCGAAGCTAATGAAAAACTGTTTTTT CASSMTEANEKLFF
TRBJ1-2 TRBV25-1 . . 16 TGTGCCAGCAGTGCAACGCAATCGGGGCAAGGCTATGGCTACACCTTC CASSATQSGQGYGYTF
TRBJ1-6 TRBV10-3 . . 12 TGTGCCATCAGTGTCTCCGATTCACCCCTCCACTTT CAISVSDSPLHF
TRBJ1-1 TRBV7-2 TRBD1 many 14 TGTGCCAGCAGCTTAGGTCCAGGGGGCGCAGGTACTTTCTTT CASSLGPGGAGTFF
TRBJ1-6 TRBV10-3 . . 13 TGTGCCATCAGGGACGGCGTTAATTCACCCCTCCACTTT CAIRDGVNSPLHF
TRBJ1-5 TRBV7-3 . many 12 TGTGCCAGCAGCTTAAAGGAGCAGCCCCAGCATTTT CASSLKEQPQHF
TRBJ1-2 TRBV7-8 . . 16 TGTGCCAGCAGACGAATCGGGTACAGCTTAAACTATGGCTACACCTTC CASRRIGYSLNYGYTF
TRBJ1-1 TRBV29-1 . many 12 TGCAGCGTTGATCTCAGAGACACTGAAGCTTTCTTT CSVDLRDTEAFF
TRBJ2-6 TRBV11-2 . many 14 TGTGCCAGCAGCGTGACGCGCAACTCCAACGTCCTGACTTTC CASSVTRNSNVLTF
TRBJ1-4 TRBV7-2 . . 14 TGTGCCAGCACCCCGGGAGGTAACGGAGAAAAACTGTTTTTT CASTPGGNGEKLFF
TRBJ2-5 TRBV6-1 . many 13 TGTGCCAGCACACAGAATTACCAAGAGACCCAGTACTTC CASTQNYQETQYF
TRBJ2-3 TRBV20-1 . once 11 TGCAGTGCTAGCGGGGGAGATACGCAGTATTTT CSASGGDTQYF
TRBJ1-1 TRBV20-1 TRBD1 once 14 TGCAGTGCTAGCCAGGGGGTAATGGGAACTGAAGCTTTCTTT CSASQGVMGTEAFF
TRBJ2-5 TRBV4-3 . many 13 TGCGCCAGCAGCCAGGGAGTACAAGAGACCCAGTACTTC CASSQGVQETQYF
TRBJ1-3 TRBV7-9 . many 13 TGTGCCAGCAGCTTTACCTCTGGAAACACCATATATTTT CASSFTSGNTIYF
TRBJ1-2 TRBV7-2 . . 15 TGTGCCAGCAGCTTAGCCAGGGGCAGCCGCGATGGCTACACCTTC CASSLARGSRDGYTF
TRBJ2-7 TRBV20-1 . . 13 TGCAGTGCTAGCGGGATGGGGGGTGTCGAGCAGTACTTC CSASGMGGVEQYF
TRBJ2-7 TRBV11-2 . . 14 TGTGCCAGCAGCTTAGTAACCGGGAGTAGAGAGCAGTACTTC CASSLVTGSREQYF
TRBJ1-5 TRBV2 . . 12 TGTGCCAGCCAGCGCGCGGGAGGGACCCAGCATTTT CASQRAGGTQHF
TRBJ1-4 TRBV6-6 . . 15 TGTGCCAGCAGTGAGAAACAGGGAGGACCTGAAAAACTGTTTTTT CASSEKQGGPEKLFF